This entry concerns a single TCR beta chain. The target of this receptor is not known. Base qualities are not at hand, and no much larger clone is one base apart. This record belongs to a study of graft-versus-host responses after intestinal transplantation (dated by TCRdb to about 2021). As for the study more broadly: The transplants that recipients got were multivisceral, liver-intestinal, or isolated intestinal. Every recipient was given anti-thymocyte globulin induction, followed by approximately three years of maintenance tacrolimus and steroids. Bulk TCR-beta CDR3 sequencing was used to track graft-versus-host and host-versus-graft alloreactive T cell clones in the graft, circulation and bone marrow after intestinal transplantation. Alloreactive clones were identified by sequencing pre-transplant mixed lymphocyte reaction products and comparing these products with unstimulated pre-transplant donor and recipient T cells. A cohort of 20 to 25 intestinal transplant recipients, including one retransplant, was enrolled, and a few patients lacking pretransplant specimens were excluded. A peak of at least 4% donor T cells among recipient peripheral blood mononuclear cells was the definition used for donor T cell macrochimerism. Samples from a few later patients were sequenced in-house on an Illumina MiSeq with MiXCR processing rather than by the commercial service. Summary of the overall study and its limitations: Early after transplant, declines in HvG clones were associated with peak levels of circulating GvH clones. High GvH to HvG T cell clonal ratios were observed in the allografts of patients with donor T cell macrochimerism. GvH clones were found in recipient bone marrow, and some of the GvH clones appeared earlier in ileal mucosa or blood, which is consistent with an intestinal mucosal origin. The relatively low number and heterogeneity of intestinal transplant patients limited the conclusions.

Preparation of the library involved the immunoSEQ multiplex PCR assay. For most patients, genomic DNA was isolated with the Qiagen DNeasy Blood and Tissue Kit and sent frozen to Adaptive Biotechnologies for TCR sequencing. High-throughput TCR-beta CDR3 sequencing of genomic DNA from most patients was performed by Adaptive Biotechnologies. On the study's bioinformatics: Adaptive's ImmunoSEQ software was the source of the TCR sequencing data for 15 to 20 patients, while three other patients were processed with MiXCR and VDJtools. CD4 versus CD8 sorting errors were corrected by removing sequences found in both subsets at a frequency ratio below 5:1. CDR3 nucleotide sequences shared by donor and recipient were removed because the origin of these sequences could not be assigned. Alloreactive clones required at least 2-fold expansion over unstimulated cells and minimum CFSE-low frequency of 0.002% (template counts) or 0.001% (read counts). Clones were considered mappable if detected in sequenced pre-transplant spleen, lymph node, or MLR CFSE-low populations of the donor or recipient. Cumulative frequency of alloreactive clones was calculated as a percentage of all sequences weighted by copy number. This immuneACCESS table, as held by TCRdb, lists in-frame sequences with V and J called but not all clones. Of the missing ones, under half trace to an unresolved V gene in checked studies; the others have no known cause. The DNA gave D and trimming, while V, J and clone size come from that table. Counted in this sample were 99,000 or so clones; more than 75% of them appeared once. In total, the top ten clones hold 0.9% of the sample.

Sample time point, as interpreted from the label and publication: cells obtained before transplantation from donor or recipient. CD3+CD4+ and CD3+CD8+ populations were FACS-sorted from unstimulated pre-transplant donor and recipient cells taken from spleen or lymph nodes. From its cysteine to its phenylalanine, the CDR3 spans 18 amino acids. The sequence is cut down to CDR3 DNA, 54 bases in frame from base 1. Unmatched junction bases come to 6, with V trimmed by 1 base and J by 0 bases. The germline V gene gives CDR1 as KGHSH and CDR2 as LQKENI. This receptor was obtained from a human donor who received an intestinal transplant. The chain is assembled from TRBV18 and TRBJ1-4, with 9 bases in between that match TRBD1. This specimen was unstimulated CD4+ T cells sorted from spleen or lymph node cells, taken before intestinal transplant. The base sequence is TGTGCCAGCTCACCACAGGACAGGGGATTGGCAACTAATGAAAAACTGTTTTTT. Translated, it gives CASSPQDRGLATNEKLFF. The CDR3, completed at both ends by the reference TRBV18 and TRBJ1-4 genes, gives the full variable domain NAGVMQNPRHLVRRRGQEARLRCSPMKGHSHVYWYRQLPEEGLKFMVYLQKENIIDESGMPKERFSAEFPKEGPSILRIQQVVRGDSAAYFCASSPQDRGLATNEKLFFGSGTQLSVL.